This paragraph covers one TCR beta chain sequence. The input was 500 ng total RNA; TCR beta cDNA was made from it with a constant-region primer. Investigators got TCR beta libraries out of three nested multiplex PCR rounds, done with slightly modified ARM-PCR. PCR rounds one and two used TRBV1-TRBV30 forward primers with a C-beta reverse primer for 10 cycles each. TCRdb reprocessed the multiplex PCR reads with MiXCR, giving one entry per CDR3 protein. The sample includes roughly 30,000 distinct CDR3 sequences, around 71% of them seen just once. Germline CDR1 reads MNHEY; CDR2 reads SVGAGI. The V gene lost 6 bases and the J gene lost 13 bases, with 25 bases spanning the gap. This CDR3 region has 15 residues. These data are taken from a study of tumor-infiltrating lymphocytes in primary liver carcinoma. The wider study: Subjects consisted of male and female patients aged 30 to 69 years.

Co-extraction yielded RNA and DNA from about 20-30 mg of unsorted bulk tissue. This rearrangement joins TRBV6-5 to TRBJ1-3, with D uncertain. The sequence was obtained from a woman between 25 and 40 years old with primary liver carcinoma and hepatitis B virus infection. Source material: liver tumor tissue from sampling region 3. Noted subset: tumor region T3, left-lateral pole. The CDR3 coding sequence is TGTGCCAGCAGGCGCCGGGATAGGGCTGGAAACATTATATATTTT. Translation gives CASRRRDRAGNIIYF.